The 15 T cell receptor beta chains given below trace back to one sample, sequenced in a study of OX40 agonist ivuxolimab in advanced cancers. This table comes from immunoSEQ multiplex PCR, and its TCRdb copy is limited to in-frame clones, with some not included. Of under 40,000 clones in the sample, around three quarters were seen once. This specimen consisted of CD4+ or CD8+ T cells sorted from blood, obtained in a trial of the OX40 agonist ivuxolimab. These receptors came from an adult with an advanced solid tumor such as melanoma, head and neck, liver or kidney cancer.

The chain carries TRBV10-3 and TRBJ2-5, with 8 nucleotides matching TRBD1. CDR3 length equals 16 residues. CDR1 and CDR2 from the germline V gene are ENHRY and SYGVKD. V lost 5 bases and J lost 1; bases outside the gene matches: 9. The DNA of the CDR3 is TGTGCCATCAGTTCCAGAGGACAGGGATCCCAAGAGACCCAGTACTTC. Translated: CAISSRGQGSQETQYF.

This CDR3 reads CASIKGETQYF. CDR3 in DNA: TGTGCCAGCATCAAGGGGGAGACCCAGTACTTC. The chain joins TRBV2 to TRBJ2-5; D perhaps matches TRBD1 (5 bases). This CDR3 is 11 amino acids long. The germline V and J ends were trimmed by 7 bases and 5 bases, with 8 bases remaining between them. Per germline, CDR1 SNHLY and CDR2 FYNNEI. The full variable domain, completed using reference TRBV2 and TRBJ2-5, is EPEVTQTPSHQVTQMGQEVILRCVPISNHLYFYWYRQILGQKVEFLVSFYNNEISEKSEIFDDQFSVERPDGSNFTLKIRSTKLEDSAMYFCASIKGETQYFGPGTRLLVL.

The chain joins TRBV29-1 to TRBJ2-6; a weak D match, TRBD2 (5 bases). CDR1 is SQVTM and CDR2 is ANQGSEA in the germline V gene. Trimming shortened V by 6 bases and J by 2 bases, and 11 bases separated the two germline ends. CDR3 length equals 14 residues. The DNA for the CDR3 is TGCAGCGTGGCAGAGGGCCCTGGGGCCAACGTCCTGACTTTC. It is translated as CSVAEGPGANVLTF.

Written as DNA, the CDR3 is TGTGCCAGCAGTGAATGGGCTAGGGTTGGGCCGTATTTT. It is translated as CASSEWARVGPYF. The chain couples TRBV6-1 to TRBJ2-3; D is uncertain. There are 13 residues in the CDR3. The germline V gene has CDR1 MNHNS and CDR2 SASEGT. Trimming took off 2 bases at V and 14 bases at J, with 17 bases between the two ends.

Only one count was recorded for this clone. The rearrangement uses TRBV15 and TRBJ2-5; a possible D gene is TRBD2 (7 bases). Germline V gives CDR1 LNHNV, CDR2 YYDKDF (reference sequence). V was shortened by 1 base and J by 2 bases, with 14 bases between the two germline ends. This CDR3 contains 16 residues. DNA for the CDR3: TGTGCCACCAGCAGAGCTTGGGGGGGCCCTCAAGAGACCCAGTACTTC. Translation: CATSRAWGGPQETQYF. Full variable domain (missing parts from reference TRBV15 and TRBJ2-5): DAMVIQNPRYQVTQFGKPVTLSCSQTLNHNVMYWYQQKSSQAPKLLFHYYDKDFNNEADTPDNFQSRRPNTSFCFLDIRSPGLGDTAMYLCATSRAWGGPQETQYFGPGTRLLVL.

CDR3 DNA sequence: TGTGCTAGTGGTTTGGTACTCGGGAGTAAAGGGGAGCAGTTCTTC. It translates to CASGLVLGSKGEQFF. This rearrangement joins TRBV12-5 to TRBJ2-1, with D tentatively TRBD2 (6 bases). The germline gives CDR1 LGHNT, CDR2 FRNRAP. The CDR3 covers 15 residues. Trimming removed 0 bases from V and 10 bases from J, with 16 bases in between. The variable domain in full, completed from reference TRBV12-5 and TRBJ2-1, reads DARVTQTPRHKVTEMGQEVTMRCQPILGHNTVFWYRQTMMQGLELLAYFRNRAPLDDSGMPKDRFSAEMPDATLATLKIQPSEPRDSAVYFCASGLVLGSKGEQFFGPGTRLTVL.

This clone rates as medium-sized. V gene TRBV5-5 combines with J gene TRBJ1-5; D unresolved. The CDR3 has 15 residues. From germline, CDR1 is SGHKS and CDR2 YYEKEE (reference sequence). Deletions cut 0 bases from V and 0 bases from J, with 7 bases between. CDR3 region: CASSLDVHSNQPQHF. The CDR3 DNA reads TGTGCCAGCAGCTTGGACGTACATAGCAATCAGCCCCAGCATTTT.

V gene TRBV11-2 combines with J gene TRBJ2-3, with 9 bases lining up with TRBD2. V was clipped by 5 bases and J by 2 bases; unmatched bases: 11. CDR1 is SGHAT, CDR2 FQNNGV, per germline. The CDR3 has 17 residues. CDR3 nucleotide sequence: TGTGCCAGCAGCCCAGGCCGAGGCGGGAGGGCCACAGATACGCAGTATTTT. Translated: CASSPGRGGRATDTQYF.

The rearrangement links TRBV5-6 to TRBJ1-4; D is unclear. The V gene lost 3 bases and the J gene lost 3 bases, with 15 bases spanning the gap. The CDR3 contains 16 residues. Germline V gives CDR1 SGHDT, CDR2 YYEEEE. The CDR3 loop is CASSWEGGSSNEKLFF. Written as DNA, the CDR3 is TGTGCCAGCAGCTGGGAGGGTGGCAGCTCTAATGAAAAACTGTTTTTT.

V gene TRBV5-1 combines with J gene TRBJ2-1; possibly TRBD2 for D (6 bases). From germline, CDR1 is SGHRS and CDR2 YFSETQ. The CDR3 has 17 residues. Trimming left V 1 base short and J 0 bases short, with 14 bases between. The CDR3 is CASSLPGGGSSYNEQFF. CDR3 bases: TGCGCCAGCAGCTTGCCCGGGGGAGGAAGCTCCTACAATGAGCAGTTCTTC.

The chain carries TRBV15 and TRBJ2-3; D is possibly TRBD1 (5 bases). Germline-derived CDR1 and CDR2 are LNHNV and YYDKDF (reference sequence). This CDR3 spans 17 amino acids. Trimming removed 2 bases from V and 3 bases from J, with 18 bases in between. DNA for the CDR3: TGTGCCACCAGCAGAAAAATTCAGGGTCTGGGGACAGATACGCAGTATTTT. This translates into CATSRKIQGLGTDTQYF.

The gene calls are TRBV7-2 and TRBJ2-5; 13 bases align to TRBD2. The length of the CDR3 is 16 residues. CDR1 and CDR2 (germline): SGHTA, FQGNSA. V shed 1 base, J shed 4 bases, and the junction held 3 bases outside the gene matches. Written as DNA, the CDR3 is TGTGCCAGCAGCTTAGGGGGGACTAGCGGGACAGAGACCCAGTACTTC. Encoded protein: CASSLGGTSGTETQYF.

This clone appeared once. The CDR3 DNA reads as TGTGCCAGTAGTATAGATAGCGGGGGCTACGAGCAGTACTTC. Translated: CASSIDSGGYEQYF. The chain joins TRBV19 to TRBJ2-7, with 9 bases aligning to TRBD2. The CDR3 runs 14 residues. Unmatched junction bases numbered 0, after V lost 0 bases and J lost 3 bases. Germline values: CDR1 LNHDA, CDR2 SQIVND (reference sequence).

J is TRBJ1-1 and V is TRBV7-9; no reliable D call. The CDR3 consists of 14 residues. Trimming stripped 3 bases from V and 1 base from J, with 9 bases between. Germline CDR1 reads SEHNR; CDR2 reads FQNEAQ (reference sequence). In DNA, the CDR3 is TGTGCCAGCAGCTTCCAGTCCGGGAACACTGAAGCTTTCTTT. The encoded protein is CASSFQSGNTEAFF. The full variable domain, in which reference TRBV7-9 and TRBJ1-1 provide the parts outside the CDR3, is DTGVSQNPRHKITKRGQNVTFRCDPISEHNRLYWYRQTLGQGPEFLTYFQNEAQLEKSRLLSDRFSAERPKGSFSTLEIQRTEQGDSAMYLCASSFQSGNTEAFFGQGTRLTVV.

V gene TRBV28 combines with J gene TRBJ1-5; TRBD1 matches 8 bases. V shed 6 bases, J shed 5 bases, and the junction held 9 bases outside the gene matches. CDR1 is MDHEN and CDR2 is SYDVKM in the germline V gene. The CDR3 runs 15 residues. The CDR3 spells CASRIQGVRDQPQHF. For the CDR3, the DNA is TGTGCCAGCAGGATACAGGGGGTTCGCGATCAGCCCCAGCATTTT.